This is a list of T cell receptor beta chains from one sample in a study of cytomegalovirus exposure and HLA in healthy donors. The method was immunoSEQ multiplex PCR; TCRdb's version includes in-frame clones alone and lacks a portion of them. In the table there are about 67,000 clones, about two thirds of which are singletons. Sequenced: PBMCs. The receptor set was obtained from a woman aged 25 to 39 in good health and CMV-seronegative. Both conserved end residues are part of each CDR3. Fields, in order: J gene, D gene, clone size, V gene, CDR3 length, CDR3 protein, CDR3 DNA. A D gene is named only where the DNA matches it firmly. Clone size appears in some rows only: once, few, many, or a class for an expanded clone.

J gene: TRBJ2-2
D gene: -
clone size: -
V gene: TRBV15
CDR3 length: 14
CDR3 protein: CATSRDLNTGELFF
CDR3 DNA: TGTGCCACCAGCAGAGATCTAAACACCGGGGAGCTGTTTTTT

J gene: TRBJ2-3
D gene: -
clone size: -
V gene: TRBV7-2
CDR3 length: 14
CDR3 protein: CASSPIRASDTQYF
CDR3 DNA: TGTGCCAGCAGCCCTATCAGGGCCTCAGATACGCAGTATTTT

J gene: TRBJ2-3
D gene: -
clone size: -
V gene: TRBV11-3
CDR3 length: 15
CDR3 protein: CASSLGGRGTDTQYF
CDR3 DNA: TGTGCCAGCAGCTTAGGGGGGCGGGGCACAGATACGCAGTATTTT

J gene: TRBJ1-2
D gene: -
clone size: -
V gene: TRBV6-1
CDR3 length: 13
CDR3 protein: CASSEVWGHGYTF
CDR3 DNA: TGTGCCAGCAGTGAAGTTTGGGGCCATGGCTACACCTTC

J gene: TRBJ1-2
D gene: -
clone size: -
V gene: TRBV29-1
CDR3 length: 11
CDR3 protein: CSVGQNYGYTF
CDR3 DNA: TGCAGCGTTGGGCAGAACTATGGCTACACCTTC

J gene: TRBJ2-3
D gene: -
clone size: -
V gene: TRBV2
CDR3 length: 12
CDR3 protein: CASSESVDTQYF
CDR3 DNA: TGTGCCAGCAGTGAATCGGTGGATACGCAGTATTTT

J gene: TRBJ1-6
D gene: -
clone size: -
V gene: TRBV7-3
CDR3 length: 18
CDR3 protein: CASSLDRTPSSYNSPLHF
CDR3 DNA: TGTGCCAGCAGCTTGGACAGAACGCCAAGCTCCTATAATTCACCCCTCCACTTT

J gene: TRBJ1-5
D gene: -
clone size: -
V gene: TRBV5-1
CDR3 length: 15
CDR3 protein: CASSLETGRNQPQHF
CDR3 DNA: TGCGCCAGCAGCTTGGAGACAGGTCGCAATCAGCCCCAGCATTTT

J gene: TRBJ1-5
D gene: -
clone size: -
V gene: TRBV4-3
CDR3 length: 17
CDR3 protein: CASSQDPVGNGNQPQHF
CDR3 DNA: TGCGCCAGCAGCCAAGACCCCGTGGGCAACGGCAATCAGCCCCAGCATTTT

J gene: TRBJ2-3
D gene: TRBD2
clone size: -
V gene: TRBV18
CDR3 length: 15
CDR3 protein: CASSPPSGSTDTQYF
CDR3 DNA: TGTGCCAGCTCACCACCTAGCGGGAGCACAGATACGCAGTATTTT

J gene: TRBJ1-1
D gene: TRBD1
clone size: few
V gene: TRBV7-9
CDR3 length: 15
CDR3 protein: CASSLQTGLNTEAFF
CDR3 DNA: TGTGCCAGCAGCCTCCAGACAGGGTTGAACACTGAAGCTTTCTTT

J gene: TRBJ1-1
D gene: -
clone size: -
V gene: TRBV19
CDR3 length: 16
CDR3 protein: CASRPTTWGRDTEAFF
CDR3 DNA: TGTGCCAGTAGGCCAACCACCTGGGGGAGGGACACTGAAGCTTTCTTT

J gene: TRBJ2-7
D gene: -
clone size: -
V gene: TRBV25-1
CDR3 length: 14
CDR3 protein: CASSLAGGLGEQYF
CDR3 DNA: TGTGCCAGCAGTCTTGCAGGGGGACTGGGGGAGCAGTACTTC

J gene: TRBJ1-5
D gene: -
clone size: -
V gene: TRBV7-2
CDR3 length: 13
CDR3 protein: CASSAYRDQPQHF
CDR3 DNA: TGTGCCAGCAGCGCCTACAGGGACCAGCCCCAGCATTTT

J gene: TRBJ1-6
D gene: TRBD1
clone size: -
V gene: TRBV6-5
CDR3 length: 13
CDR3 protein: CASILATGGPLHF
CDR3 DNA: TGTGCCAGCATCCTCGCGACAGGGGGCCCCCTCCACTTT

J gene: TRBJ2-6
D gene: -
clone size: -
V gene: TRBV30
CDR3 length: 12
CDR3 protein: CAGRSGANVLTF
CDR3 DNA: TGTGCTGGCCGCTCTGGGGCCAACGTCCTGACTTTC

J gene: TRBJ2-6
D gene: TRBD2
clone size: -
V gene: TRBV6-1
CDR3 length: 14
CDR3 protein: CASRGGAGANVLTF
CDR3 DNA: TGTGCCAGCAGGGGGGGGGCTGGGGCCAACGTCCTGACTTTC

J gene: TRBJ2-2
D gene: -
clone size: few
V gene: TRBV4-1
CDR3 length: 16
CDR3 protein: CASSQMNLVVAGELFF
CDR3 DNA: TGCGCCAGCAGCCAAATGAACCTAGTCGTCGCCGGGGAGCTGTTTTTT

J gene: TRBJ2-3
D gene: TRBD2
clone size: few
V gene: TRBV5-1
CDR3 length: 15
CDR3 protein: CASSRSGGAPDTQYF
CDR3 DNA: TGTGCCAGCAGCCGTAGCGGGGGGGCCCCCGATACGCAGTATTTT

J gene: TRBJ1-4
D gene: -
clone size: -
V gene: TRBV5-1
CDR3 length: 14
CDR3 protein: CASSLGGGDEKLFF
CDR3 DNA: TGCGCCAGCAGCTTGGGCGGGGGGGATGAAAAACTGTTTTTT

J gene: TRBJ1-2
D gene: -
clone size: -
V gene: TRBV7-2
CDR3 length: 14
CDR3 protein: CASSSGTAEKGYTF
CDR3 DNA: TGTGCCAGCAGCTCAGGGACTGCTGAAAAAGGCTACACCTTC

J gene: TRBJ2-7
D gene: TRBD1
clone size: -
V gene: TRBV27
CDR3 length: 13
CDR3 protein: CASSYEGAGEQYF
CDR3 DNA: TGTGCCAGCAGTTACGAGGGGGCGGGCGAGCAGTACTTC

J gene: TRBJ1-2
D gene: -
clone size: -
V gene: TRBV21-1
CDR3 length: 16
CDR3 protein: CASSKGGGGRSYGYTF
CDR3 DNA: TGTGCCAGCAGCAAAGGAGGGGGGGGGCGAAGCTATGGCTACACCTTC

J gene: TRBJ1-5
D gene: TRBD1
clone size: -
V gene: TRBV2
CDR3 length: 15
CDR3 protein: CASSITGGADQPQHF
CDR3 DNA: TGTGCCAGCAGCATTACAGGGGGCGCGGATCAGCCCCAGCATTTT

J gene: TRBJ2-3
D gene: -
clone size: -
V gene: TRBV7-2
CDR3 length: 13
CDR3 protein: CASSSTNSDTQYF
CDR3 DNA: TGTGCCAGCAGCTCTACTAATTCAGATACGCAGTATTTT

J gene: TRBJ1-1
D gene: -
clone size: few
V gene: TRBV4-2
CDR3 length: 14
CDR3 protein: CASSLPRMNTEAFF
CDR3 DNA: TGTGCCAGCAGCTTACCCAGAATGAACACTGAAGCTTTCTTT

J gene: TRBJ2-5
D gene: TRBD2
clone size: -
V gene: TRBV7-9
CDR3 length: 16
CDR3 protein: CASSLERGRVQETQYF
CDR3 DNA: TGTGCCAGCAGCTTAGAGCGGGGAAGGGTCCAAGAGACCCAGTACTTC

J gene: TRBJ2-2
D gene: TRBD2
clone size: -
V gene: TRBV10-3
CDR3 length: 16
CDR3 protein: CAISVSSGGATGELFF
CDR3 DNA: TGTGCCATCAGTGTCTCTAGCGGGGGGGCCACCGGGGAGCTGTTTTTT

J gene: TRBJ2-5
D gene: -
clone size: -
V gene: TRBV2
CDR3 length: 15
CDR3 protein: CASSERQPASETQYF
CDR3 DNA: TGTGCCAGCAGTGAACGACAGCCCGCTTCGGAGACCCAGTACTTC

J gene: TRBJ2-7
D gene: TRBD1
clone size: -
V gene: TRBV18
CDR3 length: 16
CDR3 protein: CASSPRTGDSSYEQYF
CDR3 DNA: TGTGCCAGCTCACCCCGGACAGGGGATAGCTCCTACGAGCAGTACTTC

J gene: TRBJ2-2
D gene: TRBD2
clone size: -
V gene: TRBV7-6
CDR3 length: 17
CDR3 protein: CASSLSGTSGFGGELFF
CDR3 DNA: TGTGCCAGCAGCTTATCCGGGACTAGCGGTTTTGGGGGGGAGCTGTTTTTT

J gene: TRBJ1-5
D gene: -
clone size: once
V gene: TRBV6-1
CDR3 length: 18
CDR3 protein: CASSEREPTVNSNQPQHF
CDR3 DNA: TGTGCCAGCAGTGAAAGGGAACCGACAGTAAATAGCAATCAGCCCCAGCATTTT

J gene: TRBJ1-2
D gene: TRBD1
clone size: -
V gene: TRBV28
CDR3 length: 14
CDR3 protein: CASSSTTGDYGYTF
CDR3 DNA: TGTGCCAGCAGTTCTACTACAGGGGACTATGGCTACACCTTC